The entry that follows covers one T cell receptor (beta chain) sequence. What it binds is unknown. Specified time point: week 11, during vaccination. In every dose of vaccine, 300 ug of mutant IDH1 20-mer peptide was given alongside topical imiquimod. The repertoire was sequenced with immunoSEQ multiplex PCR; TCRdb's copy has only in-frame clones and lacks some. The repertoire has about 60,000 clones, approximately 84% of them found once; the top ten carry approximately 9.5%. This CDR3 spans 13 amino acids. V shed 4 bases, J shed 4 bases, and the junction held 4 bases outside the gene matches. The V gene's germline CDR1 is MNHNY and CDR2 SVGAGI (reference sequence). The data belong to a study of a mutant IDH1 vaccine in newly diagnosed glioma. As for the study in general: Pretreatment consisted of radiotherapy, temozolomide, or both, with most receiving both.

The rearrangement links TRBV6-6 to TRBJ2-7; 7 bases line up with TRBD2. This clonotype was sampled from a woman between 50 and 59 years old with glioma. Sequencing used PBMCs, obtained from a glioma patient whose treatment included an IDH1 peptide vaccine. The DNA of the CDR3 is TGTGCCAGCAGTTGGGGCGGGGGATACGAGCAGTACTTC. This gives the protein CASSWGGGYEQYF.